This T cell receptor (beta chain) was identified during a study of patients and donors after allogeneic stem cell transplantation. TCRdb passed the RT-PCR reads through MiXCR, listing each CDR3 protein once. The table has approximately 99,000 distinct CDR3 sequences, about a third seen once. This clonotype originated in a human donor who was either an allogeneic HSCT recipient or a stem cell or donor lymphocyte infusion donor (not recorded which). It is not recorded whose cells these are; they may come from a transplant donor. Sequenced sample: blood, either unsorted or a sorted T cell fraction (not recorded which).

The CDR3 sequence is CSAITGPADTQYF. For the CDR3, the DNA is TGCAGTGCTATTACAGGTCCCGCAGATACGCAGTATTTT. The chain employs TRBV20-1 and TRBJ2-3; D might be TRBD1 (5 bases). This CDR3 is built from 13 residues. The ends were cut back, 4 bases at V and 4 bases at J, with 12 bases in the middle. Germline-derived CDR1 and CDR2 are DFQATT and SNEGSKA (reference sequence).